The rows below give T cell receptor beta chains drawn from one sample of a study of blood T cells in healthy people across ages. TCRdb reanalysed the 5' RACE reads using MiXCR and keeps one entry per CDR3 protein. Among hundreds of thousands of distinct CDR3 sequences listed, about 42% were seen once. Sequencing used blood. These receptors were collected from a man in his fifties or sixties in good health. CDR3s include the opening cysteine and the closing phenylalanine or tryptophan. D genes are given only for firm matches. Some rows mark clone size as missing; the rest say once, few, many or name a class of expanded clone.

v_gene: TRBV2; j_gene: TRBJ2-1; abundance: NA; d_gene: TRBD1; len: 15; CDR3aa: CASSVSGGQGYEQFF; CDR3nt: TGTGCCAGCAGTGTTTCGGGGGGACAGGGATACGAGCAGTTCTTC
v_gene: TRBV5-6; j_gene: TRBJ2-5; abundance: NA; d_gene: TRBD1; len: 15; CDR3aa: CASSFGQGASETQYF; CDR3nt: TGTGCCAGCAGCTTTGGACAGGGGGCTTCAGAGACCCAGTACTTC
v_gene: TRBV20-1; j_gene: TRBJ1-2; abundance: NA; d_gene: TRBD1; len: 13; CDR3aa: CSAQPGQRLGYTF; CDR3nt: TGCAGTGCACAACCGGGACAGCGCCTTGGCTACACCTTC
v_gene: TRBV12-3/TRBV12-4; j_gene: TRBJ1-2; abundance: NA; d_gene: NA; len: 14; CDR3aa: CATKLAGTNYGYTF; CDR3nt: TGTGCCACCAAGCTCGCGGGGACTAACTATGGCTACACCTTC
v_gene: TRBV4-3; j_gene: TRBJ2-1; abundance: NA; d_gene: NA; len: 15; CDR3aa: CASSQESWPRNEQFF; CDR3nt: TGCGCCAGCAGCCAAGAGAGCTGGCCTCGCAATGAGCAGTTCTTC
v_gene: TRBV27; j_gene: TRBJ2-1; abundance: few; d_gene: NA; len: 17; CDR3aa: CASSSQRTTFSPNEQFF; CDR3nt: TGTGCCAGCAGTTCCCAAAGGACTACTTTCTCGCCCAATGAGCAGTTCTTC
v_gene: TRBV10-3; j_gene: TRBJ2-5; abundance: NA; d_gene: NA; len: 18; CDR3aa: CAISGLKGNQGNQETQYF; CDR3nt: TGTGCCATCAGTGGGCTTAAAGGAAATCAGGGGAACCAAGAGACCCAGTACTTC
v_gene: TRBV6-5; j_gene: TRBJ1-5; abundance: NA; d_gene: TRBD1; len: 14; CDR3aa: CASRTGGSGQPQHF; CDR3nt: TGTGCCAGCAGGACAGGGGGCTCTGGTCAGCCCCAGCATTTT
v_gene: TRBV9; j_gene: TRBJ2-2; abundance: NA; d_gene: NA; len: 14; CDR3aa: CASSVDGATGELFF; CDR3nt: TGTGCCAGCAGCGTAGATGGGGCAACCGGGGAGCTGTTTTTT
v_gene: TRBV27; j_gene: TRBJ2-7; abundance: NA; d_gene: NA; len: 14; CDR3aa: CASSLSADSYEQYF; CDR3nt: TGTGCCAGCAGTTTAAGCGCGGACTCCTACGAGCAGTACTTC
v_gene: TRBV5-1; j_gene: TRBJ2-5; abundance: few; d_gene: TRBD2; len: 17; CDR3aa: CASSLGLAGPGEETQYF; CDR3nt: TGCGCCAGCAGCTTGGGACTAGCGGGGCCAGGGGAAGAGACCCAGTACTTC
v_gene: TRBV7-9; j_gene: TRBJ2-5; abundance: NA; d_gene: TRBD1; len: 16; CDR3aa: CASLKKGQGVQETQYF; CDR3nt: TGTGCCAGCTTAAAAAAGGGACAGGGGGTACAAGAGACCCAGTACTTC
v_gene: TRBV20-1; j_gene: TRBJ2-1; abundance: few; d_gene: NA; len: 15; CDR3aa: CSAVHTERVNNEQFF; CDR3nt: TGCAGTGCTGTACATACGGAGAGGGTAAACAATGAGCAGTTCTTC
v_gene: TRBV25-1; j_gene: TRBJ2-4; abundance: few; d_gene: NA; len: 16; CDR3aa: CASSGNHFLAKNIQYF; CDR3nt: TGTGCCAGCAGTGGAAACCACTTTCTAGCCAAAAACATTCAGTACTTC
v_gene: TRBV28; j_gene: TRBJ1-5; abundance: NA; d_gene: NA; len: 14; CDR3aa: CASAGGGIKQPQHF; CDR3nt: TGTGCAAGCGCGGGCGGGGGGATTAAGCAGCCCCAGCATTTT
v_gene: TRBV4-3; j_gene: TRBJ2-7; abundance: NA; d_gene: NA; len: 15; CDR3aa: CASSQSRTPSYEQYF; CDR3nt: TGCGCCAGCAGCCAATCACGGACCCCCTCCTACGAGCAGTACTTC
v_gene: TRBV24-1; j_gene: TRBJ2-1; abundance: NA; d_gene: NA; len: 13; CDR3aa: CATSDGGRVEQFF; CDR3nt: TGTGCCACCAGTGATGGTGGCAGGGTGGAGCAGTTCTTC
v_gene: TRBV20-1; j_gene: TRBJ2-7; abundance: NA; d_gene: NA; len: 14; CDR3aa: CSASQTGQGYEQYF; CDR3nt: TGCAGTGCTAGCCAGACAGGCCAGGGTTACGAGCAGTACTTC
v_gene: TRBV6-2/TRBV6-3; j_gene: TRBJ1-5; abundance: once; d_gene: NA; len: 14; CDR3aa: CASSYRGDNQPQHF; CDR3nt: TGTGCCAGCAGTTATCGGGGGGACAATCAGCCCCAGCATTTT
v_gene: TRBV12-5; j_gene: TRBJ2-1; abundance: NA; d_gene: NA; len: 14; CDR3aa: CASGLNVGNNEQFF; CDR3nt: TGTGCTAGTGGTTTGAACGTGGGTAACAATGAGCAGTTCTTC
v_gene: TRBV2; j_gene: TRBJ1-6; abundance: NA; d_gene: NA; len: 15; CDR3aa: CASTLLEPGASPLHF; CDR3nt: TGTGCCAGCACCCTCCTAGAACCCGGAGCCTCACCCCTCCACTTT
v_gene: TRBV7-2; j_gene: TRBJ1-5; abundance: NA; d_gene: TRBD1; len: 14; CDR3aa: CASSVDRAGQPQHF; CDR3nt: TGTGCCAGCAGCGTTGACAGGGCCGGGCAGCCCCAGCATTTT
v_gene: TRBV25-1; j_gene: TRBJ1-5; abundance: few; d_gene: NA; len: 15; CDR3aa: CASSESGAGNQPQHF; CDR3nt: TGTGCCAGCAGTGAATCGGGGGCAGGCAATCAGCCCCAGCATTTT
v_gene: TRBV3-1; j_gene: TRBJ2-1; abundance: NA; d_gene: TRBD2; len: 15; CDR3aa: CASSQRGGASNEQFF; CDR3nt: TGTGCCAGCAGCCAACGCGGGGGGGCTAGCAATGAGCAGTTCTTC
v_gene: TRBV7-9; j_gene: TRBJ2-5; abundance: few; d_gene: NA; len: 15; CDR3aa: CASSPQGQIPGTQYF; CDR3nt: TGTGCCAGCAGCCCCCAAGGACAGATCCCTGGGACCCAGTACTTC
v_gene: TRBV6-2/TRBV6-3; j_gene: TRBJ2-5; abundance: few; d_gene: NA; len: 17; CDR3aa: CASSYGNTAGNYETQYF; CDR3nt: TGTGCCAGCAGTTACGGGAATACGGCGGGTAACTATGAGACCCAGTACTTC
v_gene: TRBV2; j_gene: TRBJ2-3; abundance: few; d_gene: NA; len: 13; CDR3aa: CAGRQTSTDTQYF; CDR3nt: TGTGCCGGTAGGCAGACCAGCACAGATACGCAGTATTTT
v_gene: TRBV7-2; j_gene: TRBJ1-1; abundance: NA; d_gene: NA; len: 17; CDR3aa: CASSLSGAGGMNTEAFF; CDR3nt: TGTGCCAGCAGCTTATCGGGGGCGGGGGGAATGAACACTGAAGCTTTCTTT
v_gene: TRBV6-2/TRBV6-3; j_gene: TRBJ2-5; abundance: NA; d_gene: NA; len: 12; CDR3aa: CASSYSSPGQYF; CDR3nt: TGTGCCAGCAGTTACTCTAGCCCAGGGCAGTACTTC
v_gene: TRBV6-5; j_gene: TRBJ2-7; abundance: few; d_gene: NA; len: 12; CDR3aa: CASSDLSYEQYF; CDR3nt: TGTGCCAGCAGTGACCTGTCCTACGAGCAGTACTTC
v_gene: TRBV20-1; j_gene: TRBJ1-2; abundance: NA; d_gene: TRBD1; len: 15; CDR3aa: CSARDRETGRYGYTF; CDR3nt: TGCAGTGCTAGAGATCGGGAGACAGGGCGCTATGGCTACACCTTC
v_gene: TRBV28; j_gene: TRBJ2-5; abundance: NA; d_gene: TRBD2; len: 15; CDR3aa: CASRRTSGGSETQYF; CDR3nt: TGTGCCAGCAGGCGTACTAGCGGGGGGAGTGAGACCCAGTACTTC
v_gene: TRBV10-1; j_gene: TRBJ2-3; abundance: NA; d_gene: TRBD2; len: 16; CDR3aa: CASSEGAWTSGDTQYF; CDR3nt: TGCGCCAGCAGTGAAGGCGCGTGGACTAGCGGAGATACGCAGTATTTT
v_gene: TRBV4-3; j_gene: TRBJ2-7; abundance: many; d_gene: TRBD2; len: 19; CDR3aa: CASSQRLAGGSESSYEQYF; CDR3nt: TGCGCCAGCAGCCAGCGACTAGCGGGGGGTTCAGAGAGCTCCTACGAGCAGTACTTC
v_gene: TRBV12-3/TRBV12-4; j_gene: TRBJ1-2; abundance: NA; d_gene: NA; len: 13; CDR3aa: CASRELENSGYTF; CDR3nt: TGTGCCAGTAGGGAGCTGGAGAATAGCGGCTACACCTTC
v_gene: TRBV7-2; j_gene: TRBJ2-7; abundance: NA; d_gene: NA; len: 14; CDR3aa: CASSLGVRDGEQYF; CDR3nt: TGTGCCAGCAGCTTAGGGGTCAGGGATGGAGAGCAGTACTTC
v_gene: TRBV6-2/TRBV6-3; j_gene: TRBJ2-3; abundance: few; d_gene: TRBD2; len: 19; CDR3aa: CASSYQRSGLAEPTDTQYF; CDR3nt: TGTGCCAGCAGTTACCAACGATCGGGACTAGCGGAGCCCACAGATACGCAGTATTTT
v_gene: TRBV5-4; j_gene: TRBJ1-2; abundance: NA; d_gene: TRBD1; len: 12; CDR3aa: CASSEQGRGYTF; CDR3nt: TGTGCCAGCAGCGAACAGGGGAGAGGCTACACCTTC
v_gene: TRBV6-1; j_gene: TRBJ1-2; abundance: NA; d_gene: NA; len: 14; CDR3aa: CASSENGRYYGYTF; CDR3nt: TGTGCCAGCAGTGAGAATGGCAGATACTATGGCTACACCTTC
v_gene: TRBV7-8; j_gene: TRBJ2-7; abundance: NA; d_gene: NA; len: 14; CDR3aa: CASTSLARNYEQYF; CDR3nt: TGTGCCAGCACCTCCTTGGCCAGAAACTACGAGCAGTACTTC
v_gene: TRBV25-1; j_gene: TRBJ1-2; abundance: NA; d_gene: NA; len: 15; CDR3aa: CASSDSGGRRYGYTF; CDR3nt: TGTGCCAGCAGTGACTCTGGTGGGCGTCGGTATGGCTACACCTTC
v_gene: TRBV3-1; j_gene: TRBJ2-1; abundance: few; d_gene: TRBD1; len: 15; CDR3aa: CASSHRQGGTNEQFF; CDR3nt: TGTGCCAGCAGCCACCGACAGGGGGGGACCAATGAGCAGTTCTTC
v_gene: TRBV5-1; j_gene: TRBJ1-2; abundance: NA; d_gene: NA; len: 15; CDR3aa: CASSPAGHSNYGYTF; CDR3nt: TGCGCCAGCAGCCCCGCGGGACACTCTAACTATGGCTACACCTTC
v_gene: TRBV15; j_gene: TRBJ2-1; abundance: few; d_gene: NA; len: 15; CDR3aa: CATSREALSYNEQFF; CDR3nt: TGTGCCACCAGCAGGGAAGCGCTATCCTACAATGAGCAGTTCTTC
v_gene: TRBV9; j_gene: TRBJ2-1; abundance: NA; d_gene: NA; len: 13; CDR3aa: CASSVDLYNEQFF; CDR3nt: TGTGCCAGCAGCGTCGACCTCTACAATGAGCAGTTCTTC
v_gene: TRBV5-1; j_gene: TRBJ2-7; abundance: few; d_gene: NA; len: 15; CDR3aa: CASTPSRGFSYEQYF; CDR3nt: TGCGCCAGCACCCCCTCGAGGGGGTTCTCCTACGAGCAGTACTTC
v_gene: TRBV5-1; j_gene: TRBJ2-5; abundance: once; d_gene: NA; len: 17; CDR3aa: CASSPPVTGTKGETQYF; CDR3nt: TGCGCCAGCAGTCCTCCAGTTACCGGGACCAAGGGAGAGACCCAGTACTTC
v_gene: TRBV30; j_gene: TRBJ2-7; abundance: NA; d_gene: NA; len: 12; CDR3aa: CAWSAIGYEQYF; CDR3nt: TGTGCCTGGAGTGCAATCGGTTACGAGCAGTACTTC
v_gene: TRBV7-2; j_gene: TRBJ2-1; abundance: NA; d_gene: NA; len: 13; CDR3aa: CASSASQGNEQFF; CDR3nt: TGTGCCAGCAGCGCGTCACAGGGAAATGAGCAGTTCTTC
v_gene: TRBV27; j_gene: TRBJ2-7; abundance: NA; d_gene: TRBD2; len: 16; CDR3aa: CASSPSSGALSYGQYF; CDR3nt: TGTGCCAGCAGTCCTTCTAGCGGGGCCCTCTCCTACGGGCAGTACTTC